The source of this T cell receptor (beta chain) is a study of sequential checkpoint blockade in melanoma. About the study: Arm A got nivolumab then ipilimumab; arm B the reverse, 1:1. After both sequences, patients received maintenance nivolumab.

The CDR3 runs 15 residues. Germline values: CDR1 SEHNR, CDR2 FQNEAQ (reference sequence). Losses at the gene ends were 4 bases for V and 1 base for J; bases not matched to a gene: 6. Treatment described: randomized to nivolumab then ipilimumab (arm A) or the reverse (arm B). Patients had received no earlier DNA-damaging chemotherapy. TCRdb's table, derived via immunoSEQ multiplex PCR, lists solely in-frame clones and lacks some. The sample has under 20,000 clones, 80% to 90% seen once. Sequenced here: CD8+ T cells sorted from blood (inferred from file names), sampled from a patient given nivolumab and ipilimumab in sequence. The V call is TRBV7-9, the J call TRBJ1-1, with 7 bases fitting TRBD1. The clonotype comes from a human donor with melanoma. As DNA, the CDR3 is TGTGCCAGCAGCTCAACACGACAGGGGAACACTGAAGCTTTCTTT. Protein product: CASSSTRQGNTEAFF.